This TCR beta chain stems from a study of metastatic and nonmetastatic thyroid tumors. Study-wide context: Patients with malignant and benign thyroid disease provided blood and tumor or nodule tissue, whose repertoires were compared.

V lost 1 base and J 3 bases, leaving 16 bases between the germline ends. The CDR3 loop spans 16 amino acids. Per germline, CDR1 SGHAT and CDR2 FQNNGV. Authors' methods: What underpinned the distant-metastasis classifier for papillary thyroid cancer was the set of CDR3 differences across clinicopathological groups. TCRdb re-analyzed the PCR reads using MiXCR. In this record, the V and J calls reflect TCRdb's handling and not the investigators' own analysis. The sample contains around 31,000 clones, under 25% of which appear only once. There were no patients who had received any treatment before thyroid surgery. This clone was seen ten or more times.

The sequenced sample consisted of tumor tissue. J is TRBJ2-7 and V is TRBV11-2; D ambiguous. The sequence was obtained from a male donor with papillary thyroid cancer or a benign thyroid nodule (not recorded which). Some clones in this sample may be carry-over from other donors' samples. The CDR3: CASSLVVGARFYEQYF. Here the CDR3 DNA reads TGTGCCAGCAGCTTAGTCGTTGGCGCCAGATTCTACGAGCAGTACTTC.